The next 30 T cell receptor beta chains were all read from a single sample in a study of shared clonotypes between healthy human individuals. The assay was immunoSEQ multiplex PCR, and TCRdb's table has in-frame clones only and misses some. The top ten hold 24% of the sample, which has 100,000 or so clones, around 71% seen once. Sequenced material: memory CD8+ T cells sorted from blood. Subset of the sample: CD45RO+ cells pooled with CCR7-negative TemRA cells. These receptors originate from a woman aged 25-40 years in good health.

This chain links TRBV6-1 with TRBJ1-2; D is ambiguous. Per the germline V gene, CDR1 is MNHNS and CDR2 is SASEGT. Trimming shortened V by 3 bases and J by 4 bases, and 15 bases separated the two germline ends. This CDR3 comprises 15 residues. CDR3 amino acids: CASSDSPVGFYGYTF. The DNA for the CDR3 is TGTGCCAGCAGTGACTCTCCAGTGGGGTTCTATGGCTACACCTTC.

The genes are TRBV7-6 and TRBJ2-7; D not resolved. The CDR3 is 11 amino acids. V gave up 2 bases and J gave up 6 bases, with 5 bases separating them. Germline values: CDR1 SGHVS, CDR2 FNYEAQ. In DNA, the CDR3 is TGTGCCAGCAGCTTATACGGCGAGCAGTACTTC. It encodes CASSLYGEQYF.

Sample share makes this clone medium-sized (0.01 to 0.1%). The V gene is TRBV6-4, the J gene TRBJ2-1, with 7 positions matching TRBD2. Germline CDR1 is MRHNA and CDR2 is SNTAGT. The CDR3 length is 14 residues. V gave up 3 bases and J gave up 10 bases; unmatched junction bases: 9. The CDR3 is CASSEGHEREEQFF. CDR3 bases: TGTGCCAGCAGTGAGGGGCACGAGCGGGAAGAGCAGTTCTTC.

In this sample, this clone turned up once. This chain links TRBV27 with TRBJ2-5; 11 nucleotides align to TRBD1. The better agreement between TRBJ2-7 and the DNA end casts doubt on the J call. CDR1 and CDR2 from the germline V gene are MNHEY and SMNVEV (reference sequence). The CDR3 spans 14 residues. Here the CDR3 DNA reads TGTGCCAGCATGGTCGGGACAGGGGGCTACGAGCAGTACTTC. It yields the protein CASMVGTGGYEQYF.

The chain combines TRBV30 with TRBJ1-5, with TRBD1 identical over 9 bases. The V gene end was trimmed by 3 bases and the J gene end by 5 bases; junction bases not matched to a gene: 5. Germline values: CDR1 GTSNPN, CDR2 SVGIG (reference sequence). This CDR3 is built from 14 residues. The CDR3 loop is CAWRGTGSHQPQHF. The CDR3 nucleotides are TGTGCCTGGAGGGGGACAGGGAGTCATCAGCCCCAGCATTTT.

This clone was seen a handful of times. CDR3 loop: CASSLDGSSYEQYF. DNA of the CDR3: TGTGCCAGCAGCTTGGATGGGAGCTCCTACGAGCAGTACTTC. The V call is TRBV5-4, the J call TRBJ2-7; weak D call: TRBD2 (5 bases). V lost 0 bases, J lost 0 bases, and 7 bases lay in between. CDR1 is SGHNT and CDR2 is YYREEE in the germline V gene (reference sequence). The CDR3 runs 14 residues. Filled out from reference TRBV5-4 and TRBJ2-7, the complete variable domain reads ETGVTQSPTHLIKTRGQQVTLRCSSQSGHNTVSWYQQALGQGPQFIFQYYREEENGRGNFPPRFSGLQFPNYSSELNVNALELDDSALYLCASSLDGSSYEQYFGPGTRLTVT.

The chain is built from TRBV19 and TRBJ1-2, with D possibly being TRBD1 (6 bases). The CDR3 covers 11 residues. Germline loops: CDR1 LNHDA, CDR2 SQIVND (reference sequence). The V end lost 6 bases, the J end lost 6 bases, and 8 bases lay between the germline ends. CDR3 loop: CASSRGDGYTF. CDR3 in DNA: TGTGCCAGTAGCAGGGGAGATGGCTACACCTTC. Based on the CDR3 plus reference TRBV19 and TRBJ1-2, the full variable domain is DGGITQSPKYLFRKEGQNVTLSCEQNLNHDAMYWYRQDPGQGLRLIYYSQIVNDFQKGDIAEGYSVSREKKESFPLTVTSAQKNPTAFYLCASSRGDGYTFGSGTRLTVV.

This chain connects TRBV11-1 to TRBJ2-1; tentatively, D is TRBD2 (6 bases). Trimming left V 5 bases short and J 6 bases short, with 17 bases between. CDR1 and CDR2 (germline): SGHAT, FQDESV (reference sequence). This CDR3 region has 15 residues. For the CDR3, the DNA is TGTGCCAGCAGCGGGGGACTCTCAAAGACCAATGAGCAGTTCTTC. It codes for CASSGGLSKTNEQFF.

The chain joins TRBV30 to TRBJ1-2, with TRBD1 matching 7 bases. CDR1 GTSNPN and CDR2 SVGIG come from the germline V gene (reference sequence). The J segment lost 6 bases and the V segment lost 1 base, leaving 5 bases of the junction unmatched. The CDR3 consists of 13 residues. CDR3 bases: TGTGCCTGGAGTGAGCGACAGGGCGATGGCTACACCTTC. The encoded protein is CAWSERQGDGYTF.

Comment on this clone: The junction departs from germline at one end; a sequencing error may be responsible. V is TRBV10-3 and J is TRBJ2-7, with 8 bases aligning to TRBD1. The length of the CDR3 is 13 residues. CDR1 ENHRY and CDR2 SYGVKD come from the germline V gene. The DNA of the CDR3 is TGTGCCATCAAACCGGACAGGGCTTACGGGCAGTACTTC. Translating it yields CAIKPDRAYGQYF.

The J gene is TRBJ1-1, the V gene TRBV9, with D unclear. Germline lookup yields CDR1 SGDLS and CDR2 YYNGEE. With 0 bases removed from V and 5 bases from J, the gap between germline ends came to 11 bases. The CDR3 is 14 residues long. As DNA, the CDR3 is TGTGCCAGCAGCGTAGGAGTATTGGGAACTGAAGCTTTCTTT. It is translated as CASSVGVLGTEAFF.

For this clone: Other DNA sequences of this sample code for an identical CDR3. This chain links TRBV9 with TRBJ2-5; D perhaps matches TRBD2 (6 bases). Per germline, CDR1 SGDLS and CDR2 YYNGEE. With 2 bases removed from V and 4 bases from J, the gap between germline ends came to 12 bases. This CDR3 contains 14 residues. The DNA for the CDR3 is TGTGCCAGCAGCGTCGGGGGTAGCGCAGAGACCCAGTACTTC. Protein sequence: CASSVGGSAETQYF.

CDR3 DNA sequence: TGTGCCAGCAGCTTAGACCCGGCACACACTGAAGCTTTCTTT. It yields the protein CASSLDPAHTEAFF. This chain uses TRBV11-2 with TRBJ1-1, with D unclear. Germline loops: CDR1 SGHAT, CDR2 FQNNGV. V lost 0 bases and J lost 3, with 8 bases in between. The CDR3 runs to 14 residues.

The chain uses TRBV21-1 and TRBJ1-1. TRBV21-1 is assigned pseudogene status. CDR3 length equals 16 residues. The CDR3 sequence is CASRWYIATHRTEAFF. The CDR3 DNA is TGTGCCAGCAGATGGTACATAGCTACACATCGCACTGAAGCTTTCTTT.

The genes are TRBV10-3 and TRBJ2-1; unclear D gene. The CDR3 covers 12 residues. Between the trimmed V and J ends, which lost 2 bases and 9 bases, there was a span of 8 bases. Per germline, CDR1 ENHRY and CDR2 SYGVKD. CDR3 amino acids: CAISEGGFEQFF. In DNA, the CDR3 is TGTGCCATCAGTGAGGGTGGGTTTGAGCAGTTCTTC.

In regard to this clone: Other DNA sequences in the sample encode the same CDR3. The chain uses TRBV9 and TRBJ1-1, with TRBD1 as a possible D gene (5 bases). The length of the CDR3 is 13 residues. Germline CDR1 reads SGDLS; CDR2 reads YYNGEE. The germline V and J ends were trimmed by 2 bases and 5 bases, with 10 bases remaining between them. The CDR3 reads CASSVAWGTEAFF. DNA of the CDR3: TGTGCCAGCAGCGTGGCTTGGGGGACTGAAGCTTTCTTT.

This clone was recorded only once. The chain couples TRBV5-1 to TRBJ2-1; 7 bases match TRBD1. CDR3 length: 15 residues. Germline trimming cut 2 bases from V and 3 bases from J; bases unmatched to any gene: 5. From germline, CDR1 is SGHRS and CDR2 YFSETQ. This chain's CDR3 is CASSFDRVDYNEQFF. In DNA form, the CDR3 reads TGCGCCAGCAGCTTTGACAGGGTGGACTACAATGAGCAGTTCTTC.

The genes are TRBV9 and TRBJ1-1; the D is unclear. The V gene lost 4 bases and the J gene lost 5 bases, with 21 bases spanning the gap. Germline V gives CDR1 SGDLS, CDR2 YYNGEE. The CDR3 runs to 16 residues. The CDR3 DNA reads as TGTGCCAGCAGCCCAAAAAGGGCCGGTCTGGAGACTGAAGCTTTCTTT. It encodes CASSPKRAGLETEAFF.

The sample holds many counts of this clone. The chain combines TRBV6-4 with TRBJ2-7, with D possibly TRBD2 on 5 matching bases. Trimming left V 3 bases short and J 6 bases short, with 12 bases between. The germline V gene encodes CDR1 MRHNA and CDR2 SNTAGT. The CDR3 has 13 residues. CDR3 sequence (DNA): TGTGCCAGCAGTGAGGTGGACTCGGGCGAGCAGTACTTC. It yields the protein CASSEVDSGEQYF.

CDR3 nucleotide sequence: TGTGCCAGCAGCCGGGGGCCGGGAGGAGACATTCAGTACTTC. Residues: CASSRGPGGDIQYF. V gene TRBV16 combines with J gene TRBJ2-4; perhaps TRBD2 as D (7 bases). The germline CDR1 and CDR2 sequences are KGHSY and FQNENV. This CDR3 has 14 residues. Trimming removed 4 bases at V and 8 bases at J, with 15 bases between.

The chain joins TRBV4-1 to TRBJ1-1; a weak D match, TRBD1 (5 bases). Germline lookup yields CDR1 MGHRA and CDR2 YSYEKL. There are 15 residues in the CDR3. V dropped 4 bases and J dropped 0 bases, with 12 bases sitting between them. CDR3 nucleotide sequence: TGCGCCAGCAGCCCTTTCGGACACTTGAACACTGAAGCTTTCTTT. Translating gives CASSPFGHLNTEAFF.

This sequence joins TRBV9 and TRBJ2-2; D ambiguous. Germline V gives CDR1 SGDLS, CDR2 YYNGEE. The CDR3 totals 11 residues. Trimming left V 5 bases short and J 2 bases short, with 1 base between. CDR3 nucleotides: TGTGCCAGCAGTAACACCGGGGAGCTGTTTTTT. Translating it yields CASSNTGELFF.

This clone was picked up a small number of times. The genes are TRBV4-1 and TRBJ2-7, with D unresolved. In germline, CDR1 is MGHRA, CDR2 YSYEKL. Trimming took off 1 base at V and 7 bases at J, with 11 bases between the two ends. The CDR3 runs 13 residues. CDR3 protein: CASSQVPGGEQYF. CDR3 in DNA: TGCGCCAGCAGCCAAGTTCCGGGCGGAGAGCAGTACTTC.

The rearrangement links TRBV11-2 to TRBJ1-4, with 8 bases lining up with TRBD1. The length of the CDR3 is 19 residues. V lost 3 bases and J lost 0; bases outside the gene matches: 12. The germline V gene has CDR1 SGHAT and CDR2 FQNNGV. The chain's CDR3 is CASSFSRGQVEATNEKLFF. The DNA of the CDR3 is TGTGCCAGCAGCTTCTCTAGGGGACAGGTTGAGGCAACTAATGAAAAACTGTTTTTT. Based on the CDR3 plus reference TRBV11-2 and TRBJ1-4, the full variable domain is EAGVAQSPRYKIIEKRQSVAFWCNPISGHATLYWYQQILGQGPKLLIQFQNNGVVDDSQLPKDRFSAERLKGVDSTLKIQPAKLEDSAVYLCASSFSRGQVEATNEKLFFGSGTQLSVL.

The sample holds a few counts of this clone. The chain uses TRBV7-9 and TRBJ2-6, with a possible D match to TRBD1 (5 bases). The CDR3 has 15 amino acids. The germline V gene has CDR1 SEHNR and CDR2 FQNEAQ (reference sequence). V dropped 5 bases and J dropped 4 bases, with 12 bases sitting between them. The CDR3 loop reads CASSPTGFGANVLTF. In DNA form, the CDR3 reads TGTGCCAGCAGCCCCACAGGTTTCGGGGCCAACGTCCTGACTTTC.

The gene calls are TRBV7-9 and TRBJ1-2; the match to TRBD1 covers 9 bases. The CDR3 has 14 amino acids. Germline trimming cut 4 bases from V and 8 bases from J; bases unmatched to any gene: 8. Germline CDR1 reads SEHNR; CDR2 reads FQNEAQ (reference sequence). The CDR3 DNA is TGTGCCAGCAGCTACCCAACAGGGGGCGGCGGCTACACCTTC. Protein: CASSYPTGGGGYTF.

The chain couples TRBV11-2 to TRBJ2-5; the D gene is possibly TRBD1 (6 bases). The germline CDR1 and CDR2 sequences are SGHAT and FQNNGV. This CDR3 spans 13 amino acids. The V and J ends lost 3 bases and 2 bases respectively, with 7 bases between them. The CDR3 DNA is TGTGCCAGCAGCTTTGACAGGCAAGAGACCCAGTACTTC. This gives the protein CASSFDRQETQYF.

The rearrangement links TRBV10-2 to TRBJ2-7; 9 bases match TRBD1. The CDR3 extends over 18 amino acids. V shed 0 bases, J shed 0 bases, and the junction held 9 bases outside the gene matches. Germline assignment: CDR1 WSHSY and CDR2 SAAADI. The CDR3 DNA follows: TGCGCCAGCAGTGAGTCATCTCACAGGGGGCTTTACTCCTACGAGCAGTACTTC. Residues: CASSESSHRGLYSYEQYF.

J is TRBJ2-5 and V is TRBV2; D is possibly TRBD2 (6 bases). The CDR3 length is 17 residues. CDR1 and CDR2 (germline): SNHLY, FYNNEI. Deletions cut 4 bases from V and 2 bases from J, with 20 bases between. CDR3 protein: CASSVGASGWTQETQYF. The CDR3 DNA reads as TGTGCCAGCAGTGTTGGCGCGAGCGGGTGGACGCAAGAGACCCAGTACTTC.

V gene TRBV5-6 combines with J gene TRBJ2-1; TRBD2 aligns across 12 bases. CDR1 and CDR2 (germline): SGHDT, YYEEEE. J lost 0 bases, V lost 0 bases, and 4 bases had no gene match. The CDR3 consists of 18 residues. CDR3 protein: CASSLELAGGPSYNEQFF. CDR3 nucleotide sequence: TGTGCCAGCAGCTTGGAGCTAGCGGGAGGGCCCTCCTACAATGAGCAGTTCTTC.